This T cell receptor beta chain was identified in a study of shared clonotypes between healthy human individuals (dated by TCRdb to the early 2020s). For the study in its entirety: Two women and a few men aged 18 to 49 years were included in the cohort. For each donor, CD4 naive and CD4 memory were each run on three plates, CD8 naive on two plates, and CD8 memory on one plate. To estimate repertoire size and how much clonotype sharing occurs between individuals, the study deeply sequenced the blood TCR repertoires of five healthy adults. Libraries were prepared and TCR repertoires were sequenced by different laboratories using diverse techniques, in order to increase sequencing depth and limit assay-specific biases. Leukapheresis yielded between about 0.9 and 9 billion PBMCs per donor. General conclusions and limits of the study: Around 5.4% of naive CD4, 3.5% of naive CD8, 2.3% of memory CD4, and 0.4% of memory CD8 clonotypes were shared across a handful of donors. Naive subsets generally had larger estimated clonotype richness than memory subsets did. Only blood was sampled, and tissue TCR repertoires likely differ from those in blood. Because the study included only a small number of donors, the genetic and exposure-history diversity represented was limited. Higher generation probabilities were observed for clonotypes shared by all four sorted-subset donors than for non-shared clonotypes. Pairwise subsampling indicated that sequencing depth was expected to affect the degree of clonotype sharing among donors. Incomplete sequencing was indicated by rarefaction of sorted-subset datasets, despite the large sequencing depth.

Notes on this clone: It has no known antigen specificity. There are no base qualities to consult, and no much larger clone falls within one base.

The germline V gene gives CDR1 as SGHTA and CDR2 as FQGNSA. The CDR3 covers 16 residues, taking in both the cysteine and the phenylalanine. Only the CDR3 part of the read is kept: 48 bases, read in frame from the first base. The V and J ends are trimmed by 4 bases and 1 base, leaving 15 bases between them. Healthy HIV-negative adults with no recently reported acute infections or vaccinations were included as donors. All donors were Caucasian adults living in Nashville, Tennessee, USA. CD4+ T cells were enriched by magnetic negative selection; naive cells were then positively selected on CD45RA, and the negative fraction formed the memory subset. After blood collection by leukapheresis, PBMCs were isolated using Ficoll-Histopaque density gradient centrifugation and then cryopreserved in the vapor phase of liquid nitrogen. Analytical flow cytometry was used to check the purity and quantity of every magnetically sorted T cell population. Genomic DNA was isolated from every sorted fraction and measured by UV absorbance on a Nanodrop 2000c.

TCR CDR3 regions were amplified from genomic DNA by multiplex PCR using the deep immunoSEQ assay. Extracted genomic DNA from each cell subset was spread evenly across all wells of several immunoSEQ 96-well plates, with each plate serving as a replicate. For sorted subsets, approximately 210 ng genomic DNA, equal to tens of thousands of T cell genomes, was loaded into each replicate PCR. Purified libraries were measured with a Qubit 3.0 fluorometer, size-checked on a Bioanalyzer 2100, and measured again with the KAPA Library Quantification kit. Every immunoSEQ 96-well plate was sequenced on a separate single-read 150-cycle Illumina NextSeq 550 flow cell. The authors processed their data as follows. The immunoSEQ output contained only junctional sequences without quality scores, so filtering could not match that applied to full-length reads. To assign V/J genes and CDR3, sequences were annotated using PyIR, a Python wrapper for IgBLAST v1.9, with IMGT germline references. Reads were filtered out if the reads had weak V/J assignments (E-value above 1e-6), no CDR3, stop codons, out-of-frame junctions, or ambiguous translated residues. V3J clonotypes were defined as sequences sharing the same inferred V gene, J gene, and CDR3 amino acid sequence. To compute the percentage overlap between repertoires, the number of shared unique clonotypes was divided by the size of the smaller repertoire. Richness of each repertoire was evaluated using RTK rarefaction, the Chao1 estimator, and Recon v2.1 estimates of unobserved clonotypes. Generation probabilities for all TCRbeta clonotypes obtained by the gDNA method from a handful of donors were computed using OLGA. Not all clones reach the TCRdb copy of this immuneACCESS table, which keeps in-frame sequences only. Checked studies attribute under half of the gap to unresolved V genes and leave the rest unexplained. The DNA gave D and trimming, while V, J and clone size come from that table. The sample yields millions of clones; roughly nine tenths were counted once. Clones ranked in the top ten supply around 0.15% of the sample.

The origin of this receptor is a man between 18 and 29 years old in good health. The source material was naive CD4+ T cells sorted from blood. The intended sense of this specimen's cell subset or site label: CD45RA+ positively selected. Here the chain combines TRBV7-2 and TRBJ2-3, with the D gene not clear enough to name. The CDR3 region reads CASSWDKTGGTDTQYF. The DNA is TGTGCCAGCAGCTGGGATAAGACTGGTGGCACAGATACGCAGTATTTT.